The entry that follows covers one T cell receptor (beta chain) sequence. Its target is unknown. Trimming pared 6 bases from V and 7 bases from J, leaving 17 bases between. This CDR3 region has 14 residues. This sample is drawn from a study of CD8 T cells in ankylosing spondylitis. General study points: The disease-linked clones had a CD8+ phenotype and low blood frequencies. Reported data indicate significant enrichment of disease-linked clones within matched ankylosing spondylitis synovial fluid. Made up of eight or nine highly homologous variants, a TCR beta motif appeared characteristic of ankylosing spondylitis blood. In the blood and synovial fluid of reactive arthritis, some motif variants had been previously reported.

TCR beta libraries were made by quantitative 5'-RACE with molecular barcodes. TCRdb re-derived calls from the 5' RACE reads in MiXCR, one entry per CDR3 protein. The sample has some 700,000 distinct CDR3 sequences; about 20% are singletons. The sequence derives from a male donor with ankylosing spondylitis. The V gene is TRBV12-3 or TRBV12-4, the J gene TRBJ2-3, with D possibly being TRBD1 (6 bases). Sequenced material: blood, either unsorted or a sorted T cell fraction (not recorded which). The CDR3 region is CASRIITTGNTQYF. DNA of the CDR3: TGTGCCAGCAGGATTATCACCACAGGGAATACGCAGTATTTT.